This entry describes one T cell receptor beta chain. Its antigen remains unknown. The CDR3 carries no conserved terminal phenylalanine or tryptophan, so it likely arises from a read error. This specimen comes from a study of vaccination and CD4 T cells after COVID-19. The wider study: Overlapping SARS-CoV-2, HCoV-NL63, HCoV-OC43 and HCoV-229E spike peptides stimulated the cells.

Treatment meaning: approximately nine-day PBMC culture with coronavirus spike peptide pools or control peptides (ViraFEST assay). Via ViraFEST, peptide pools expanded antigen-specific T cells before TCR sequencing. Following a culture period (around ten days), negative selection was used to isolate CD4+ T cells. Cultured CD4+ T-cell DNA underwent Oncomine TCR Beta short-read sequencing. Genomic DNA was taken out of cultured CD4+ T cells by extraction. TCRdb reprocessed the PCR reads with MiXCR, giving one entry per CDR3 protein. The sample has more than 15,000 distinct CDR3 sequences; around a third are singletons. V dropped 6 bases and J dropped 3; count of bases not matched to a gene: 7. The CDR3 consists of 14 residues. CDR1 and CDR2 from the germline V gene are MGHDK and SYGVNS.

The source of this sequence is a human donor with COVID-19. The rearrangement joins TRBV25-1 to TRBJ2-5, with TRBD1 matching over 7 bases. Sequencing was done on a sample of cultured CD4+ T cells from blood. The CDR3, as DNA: TGTGCCAGCAGACTAGGGGGCCACAAAGAGACCCAGTACTAC. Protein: CASRLGGHKETQYY.